Listed here are 8 T cell receptor beta chains from one sample, sequenced in a study of cytomegalovirus exposure and HLA in healthy donors. 60 Vbeta and 13 Jbeta primers were used in PCR. Here immunoSEQ multiplex PCR was the method, and the copy in TCRdb shows in-frame clones only, minus some. This sample yields roughly 160,000 clones, of which 80% to 85% are seen a single time; about 2.2% belongs to the top ten. Sequencing was performed on PBMCs. Receptor source: a male donor in good health and CMV-seronegative.

The chain combines TRBV5-1 with TRBJ1-1, with a possible D match to TRBD1 (6 bases). The CDR3 has 13 amino acids. V lost 7 bases, J lost 1 base, and 11 bases lay in between. From germline, CDR1 is SGHRS and CDR2 YFSETQ. In DNA, the CDR3 is TGCGCCAGCGCAGAACAGGGGAACACTGAAGCTTTCTTT. As protein: CASAEQGNTEAFF. The full variable domain, completed using reference TRBV5-1 and TRBJ1-1, is KAGVTQTPRYLIKTRGQQVTLSCSPISGHRSVSWYQQTPGQGLQFLFEYFSETQRNKGNFPGRFSGRQFSNSRSEMNVSTLELGDSALYLCASAEQGNTEAFFGQGTRLTVV.

This CDR3 reads CASKLWGRSYGYTF. The DNA for the CDR3 is TGTGCCAGCAAGTTGTGGGGCAGGAGCTATGGCTACACCTTC. This chain connects TRBV6-1 to TRBJ1-2; D perhaps matches TRBD1 (5 bases). CDR3 length: 14 residues. Trimming left V 7 bases short and J 4 bases short, with 16 bases between. CDR1 is MNHNS, CDR2 SASEGT, per germline.

This clone was observed once. This rearrangement joins TRBV6-5 to TRBJ2-1; D might be TRBD2 (6 bases). The V and J ends lost 4 bases and 0 bases respectively, with 10 bases between them. The CDR3 totals 15 residues. The germline V gene encodes CDR1 MNHEY and CDR2 SVGAGI. This CDR3 reads CASSWAGHSYNEQFF. For the CDR3, the DNA is TGTGCCAGCAGTTGGGCGGGGCACTCCTACAATGAGCAGTTCTTC.

This rearrangement joins TRBV5-6 to TRBJ2-3; D gene ambiguous. The CDR3 covers 14 residues. V lost 3 bases to trimming and J lost 0 bases, with 8 bases between them. CDR1 and CDR2 (germline): SGHDT, YYEEEE. CDR3 DNA: TGTGCCAGCAGCTCCCGACTGAGCACAGATACGCAGTATTTT. Translating it yields CASSSRLSTDTQYF.

The rearrangement uses TRBV12-5 and TRBJ2-7; 7 positions match TRBD1. CDR1 is LGHNT, CDR2 FRNRAP, per germline. This CDR3 has 15 amino acids. J gave up 0 bases and V 3 bases, and 5 bases lay outside the gene matches. Here the CDR3 reads CASGFWDSLSYEQYF. DNA of the CDR3: TGTGCTAGTGGTTTTTGGGACAGCCTCTCCTACGAGCAGTACTTC.

The chain carries TRBV5-1 and TRBJ2-7; possibly TRBD1 for D (5 bases). The CDR3 extends over 18 amino acids. V gave up 1 base and J gave up 0 bases, with 20 bases separating them. Germline lookup yields CDR1 SGHRS and CDR2 YFSETQ. The DNA for the CDR3 is TGCGCCAGCAGCTTGCGCCCAGGGATTTATGAGAGCTCCTACGAGCAGTACTTC. As protein: CASSLRPGIYESSYEQYF.

This chain links TRBV4-1 with TRBJ1-5; a possible D gene is TRBD1 (5 bases). Trimming pared 3 bases from V and 0 bases from J, leaving 15 bases between. This CDR3 has 17 amino acids. Germline CDR1 MGHRA, CDR2 YSYEKL. CDR3 amino acids: CASSQSDTSSSNQPQHF. CDR3 nucleotide sequence: TGCGCCAGCAGCCAGTCGGACACAAGTAGTAGCAATCAGCCCCAGCATTTT.

The chain recombines TRBV5-4 with TRBJ2-2, with D unresolved. The CDR3 is 15 amino acids. Per the germline V gene, CDR1 is SGHNT and CDR2 is YYREEE (reference sequence). V was clipped by 1 base and J by 0 bases, with 7 bases between them. Here the CDR3 DNA reads TGTGCCAGCAGCTTGTACAGATCGAACACCGGGGAGCTGTTTTTT. It encodes CASSLYRSNTGELFF.